This is a list of T cell receptor beta chains from one sample in a study of T cell repertoires in cytomegalovirus infection. Using its own MiXCR run on the reads, TCRdb lists one record per CDR3 protein. The sample consists of about 900,000 distinct CDR3 sequences, approximately 31% of them appearing once. These receptors' antigens are unknown. Specimen: cultured CD8+ T cells from PBMCs, collected from culture after CMV antigen stimulation. The receptors here all came from a human donor in good health (CMV status not recorded). Some clones in this sample may be carry-over from other donors' samples. CDR3s include the opening cysteine and the closing phenylalanine or tryptophan. Fields, in order: clone size, V gene, D gene, J gene, CDR3 DNA, CDR3 protein. D genes are given only for firm matches. Clone sizes are given selectively: once, few, many, or a class where the clone is expanded.

>NA|TRBV5-5|TRBD1|TRBJ2-1
TGTGCCAGCAGCTCCAAATACGGGGACAGTATTGTAGGTGAGCAGTTCTTC
CASSSKYGDSIVGEQFF
>few|TRBV7-9|NA|TRBJ1-1
TGTGCCAGCAGCGAACCGACAGGCCGAGTTGAAGCTTTCTTT
CASSEPTGRVEAFF
>NA|TRBV6-6|NA|TRBJ2-7
TGTGCCAGCAGCAGCGAGGGCAGGTTCCACGAGCAGTACTTC
CASSSEGRFHEQYF
>NA|TRBV4-1|TRBD1|TRBJ2-3
TGCGCCAGCAGCACACGCTCCGGGACAGGGCCCACAGATACGCAGTATTTT
CASSTRSGTGPTDTQYF
>few|TRBV27|NA|TRBJ1-1
TGTGCCAGCAGTTTATCGAGCGGTACGAACACTGAAGCTTTCTTT
CASSLSSGTNTEAFF
>NA|TRBV11-2|NA|TRBJ2-3
TGTGCCAGCAGGCCCGCGATAGATACGCAGTATTTT
CASRPAIDTQYF
>few|TRBV7-6|TRBD1|TRBJ2-5
TGTGCCAGCAGCTCCACAGGGGCGCAAGAGACCCAGTACTTC
CASSSTGAQETQYF
>few|TRBV7-9|TRBD2|TRBJ2-1
TGTGCCAGCAGCACCCTAGCGGGGGGGCCGTTGGTTGAGCAGTTCTTC
CASSTLAGGPLVEQFF
>few|TRBV4-1|TRBD1|TRBJ1-1
TGCGCCAGCAGCCCCCTAGGACAGGAGGTCACTGAAGCTTTCTTT
CASSPLGQEVTEAFF
>NA|TRBV4-1|NA|TRBJ1-2
TGCGCCAGCAGCCAAGACCCAGAAACCTGGGGTGGCTACACCTTC
CASSQDPETWGGYTF
>NA|TRBV6-6|TRBD1|TRBJ2-7
TGTGCCAGCGGACAGGGGTTTAGCTACGAGCAGTACTTC
CASGQGFSYEQYF
>NA|TRBV25-1|NA|TRBJ2-2
TGTGCCAGCAGTGAATGGAGGGGTTCCGGGGAGCTGTTTTTT
CASSEWRGSGELFF
>few|TRBV5-5|NA|TRBJ1-1
TGTGCCAGCAGCGCCAGGACACTTATGAACACTGAAGCTTTCTTT
CASSARTLMNTEAFF
>NA|TRBV29-1|NA|TRBJ1-2
TGCAGCGGAGGACTGGACACCTATGGCTACACCTTC
CSGGLDTYGYTF
>NA|TRBV9|NA|TRBJ1-5
TGTGCCAGCAGCGTAGGTTTCGGCGACAATCAGCCCCAGCATTTT
CASSVGFGDNQPQHF
>many|TRBV7-2|NA|TRBJ2-3
TGTGCCAGCGGGGGCCCCCGGGAGCTCGTCGATACGCAGTATTTT
CASGGPRELVDTQYF
>many|TRBV12-5|NA|TRBJ2-5
TGTGCTAGTGCCCCGTACGAAGGGTGGGAGACCCAGTACTTC
CASAPYEGWETQYF
>few|TRBV6-5|TRBD2|TRBJ2-2
TGTGCCAGCAGTTACGCGCGGGGGGGTGTCGGGGAGCTGTTTTTT
CASSYARGGVGELFF
>NA|TRBV7-6|NA|TRBJ2-1
TGTGCCAGCAGCGCAGGGTCGGGGTTCTACAATGAGCAGTTCTTC
CASSAGSGFYNEQFF
>NA|TRBV6-1|NA|TRBJ1-2
TGTGCCAGCAAAAGGGCAATCTATGGCTACACCTTC
CASKRAIYGYTF
>many|TRBV7-2|TRBD1|TRBJ1-2
TGTGCCAGCAGCCTAGACAGGGGATACCACTATGGCTACACCTTC
CASSLDRGYHYGYTF
>few|TRBV12-5|NA|TRBJ2-5
TGTGCTAGCACCGGGACCGCAAATCAAGAGACCCAGTACTTC
CASTGTANQETQYF
>NA|TRBV20-1|NA|TRBJ1-4
TGCAGTGCTAGTCAAACAGAATATGCAACTAATGAAAAACTGTTTTTT
CSASQTEYATNEKLFF
>NA|TRBV5-8|NA|TRBJ2-3
TGTGCCAGCACTGCGAGGGGGGGGACGCAGTATTTT
CASTARGGTQYF
>few|TRBV12-3/TRBV12-4|NA|TRBJ1-5
TGTGCCAGCAGTTTGGGACATCCCCGAGGCAATCAGCCCCAGCATTTT
CASSLGHPRGNQPQHF
>NA|TRBV6-5|TRBD1|TRBJ2-2
TGTGCCAGCATTGGACAGGGACGAACCGGGGAGCTGTTTTTT
CASIGQGRTGELFF
>many|TRBV4-1|TRBD2|TRBJ2-3
TGCGCCAGCAGCCAAGATGGGTCCAGCGGGGGTAGCACAGATACGCAGTATTTT
CASSQDGSSGGSTDTQYF
>few|TRBV29-1|TRBD1|TRBJ1-2
TGCAGCGTCCCGGGACAGGGTGTGAATGGCTACACCTTC
CSVPGQGVNGYTF
>few|TRBV7-9|TRBD1|TRBJ2-1
TGTGCCAGCAGCCAAGAGGACAGGGTGAATGAGCAGTTCTTC
CASSQEDRVNEQFF
>few|TRBV12-5|TRBD2|TRBJ2-4
TGTGCTAGTGGTTTCGGGCCCGGGAGGGAAGCCAAAAACATTCAGTACTTC
CASGFGPGREAKNIQYF
>few|TRBV7-3|NA|TRBJ2-2
TGTGCCAGCAGCGACGACAGGAGGGGCACCGGGGAGCTGTTTTTT
CASSDDRRGTGELFF